The 18 T cell receptor beta chains given below trace back to one sample, sequenced in a study of beta chain features in type 1 diabetes. General study results and limits: Shorter TCRB CDR3s, moderately but significantly so, were found in Type 1 diabetes patients in all four CD4+ subsets.

Since all of the isolated RNA was reverse transcribed, expressed TCRB transcripts were what got sequenced. Using immunoSEQ multiplex PCR, the repertoire was profiled, and TCRdb retains in-frame clones only, with some absent. The sample includes around 240,000 clones, around 16% seen only once; the top ten take about 0.092%. Their specific antigens are unknown. Material for sequencing was naive CD4+ T cells from blood. All receptors come from a man aged 25-45 years with type 1 diabetes.

This clone occurred a few times. This CDR3 reads CASRTRGQGNQPQHF. The DNA for the CDR3 is TGTGCCAGCAGGACCAGAGGACAGGGGAATCAGCCCCAGCATTTT. The rearrangement joins TRBV27 to TRBJ1-5, with TRBD1 identical over 9 bases. J was trimmed by 4 bases and V by 6 bases; bases with no gene match: 7. The CDR3 loop spans 15 amino acids. The germline CDR1 and CDR2 sequences are MNHEY and SMNVEV (reference sequence).

This clone was found a few times. This chain connects TRBV6-6 to TRBJ2-5; D is ambiguous. CDR3 length: 13 amino acids. Trimming cost V 5 bases and J 5 bases, with 12 bases left between them. The germline V gene encodes CDR1 MNHNY and CDR2 SVGAGI (reference sequence). The CDR3 region is CASSPPVTETQYF. The CDR3 region has the DNA TGTGCCAGCAGTCCCCCAGTTACGGAGACCCAGTACTTC.

Only a few counts were recorded for this clone. The chain links TRBV30 to TRBJ1-4, with 8 bases identical to TRBD1. The CDR3 spans 15 residues. V was pared by 2 bases and J by 3 bases, with 5 bases of the junction left unmatched. The V gene's germline CDR1 is GTSNPN and CDR2 SVGIG (reference sequence). The DNA of the CDR3 is TGTGCCTGGAGTCGCGGACAGGGCCCTAATGAAAAACTGTTTTTT. This gives the protein CAWSRGQGPNEKLFF. Looking up the rest from reference TRBV30 and TRBJ1-4 gives the full variable domain: SQTIHQWPATLVQPVGSPLSLECTVEGTSNPNLYWYRQAAGRGLQLLFYSVGIGQISSEVPQNLSASRPQDRQFILSSKKLLLSDSGFYLCAWSRGQGPNEKLFFGSGTQLSVL.

The chain couples TRBV9 to TRBJ1-2, with D tentatively TRBD1 (6 bases). Trimming took 3 bases from V and 7 from J, leaving 13 bases between them. This CDR3 comprises 13 residues. Germline assignment: CDR1 SGDLS and CDR2 YYNGEE. In nucleotides, the CDR3 is TGTGCCAGCAGCGCCCCGGGGGGCTCTGGCTACACCTTC. It is translated as CASSAPGGSGYTF. Together with reference TRBV9 and TRBJ1-2, the CDR3 gives the full variable domain: DSGVTQTPKHLITATGQRVTLRCSPRSGDLSVYWYQQSLDQGLQFLIQYYNGEERAKGNILERFSAQQFPDLHSELNLSSLELGDSALYFCASSAPGGSGYTFGSGTRLTVV.

This clone turned up a few times. The chain joins TRBV5-6 to TRBJ1-1; D possibly corresponds to TRBD1 (5 bases). This CDR3 is built from 15 residues. CDR1 and CDR2 (germline): SGHDT, YYEEEE. V was shortened by 3 bases and J by 4 bases, with 16 bases between the two germline ends. Written as DNA, the CDR3 is TGTGCCAGCAGCTCGACACTTCAGGGTGCCACTGAAGCTTTCTTT. It codes for CASSSTLQGATEAFF.

The chain couples TRBV28 to TRBJ2-3, with D unresolved. The CDR3 loop spans 11 amino acids. The germline CDR1 and CDR2 sequences are MDHEN and SYDVKM. V gave up 4 bases and J gave up 5 bases, with 4 bases separating them. CDR3 sequence (DNA): TGTGCCAGCAGTTACAGAGATACGCAGTATTTT. Translating gives CASSYRDTQYF. Looking up the rest from reference TRBV28 and TRBJ2-3 gives the full variable domain: DVKVTQSSRYLVKRTGEKVFLECVQDMDHENMFWYRQDPGLGLRLIYFSYDVKMKEKGDIPEGYSVSREKKERFSLILESASTNQTSMYLCASSYRDTQYFGPGTRLTVL.

This sequence joins TRBV28 and TRBJ2-4; the match to TRBD2 covers 7 bases. The germline V gene encodes CDR1 MDHEN and CDR2 SYDVKM. The V and J ends lost 8 bases and 0 bases, in that order; junction bases with no gene match: 16. This CDR3 is built from 18 residues. In DNA, the CDR3 is TGTGCCAGCGGCGCGGGAGACACCACTTATGGAGCCAAAAACATTCAGTACTTC. This gives the protein CASGAGDTTYGAKNIQYF. The full variable domain, rest sourced from reference TRBV28 and TRBJ2-4, is DVKVTQSSRYLVKRTGEKVFLECVQDMDHENMFWYRQDPGLGLRLIYFSYDVKMKEKGDIPEGYSVSREKKERFSLILESASTNQTSMYLCASGAGDTTYGAKNIQYFGAGTRLSVL.

This clone was counted a few times. The V gene is TRBV25-1, the J gene TRBJ2-1, with 9 nucleotides matching TRBD2. V lost 6 bases and J lost 3; bases outside the gene matches: 9. Germline CDR1 is MGHDK and CDR2 is SYGVNS. CDR3 size: 16 residues. The CDR3 DNA reads as TGTGCCAGCAGCCAAGGAGGGACTAGCATCTACAATGAGCAGTTCTTC. It codes for CASSQGGTSIYNEQFF.

The V call is TRBV9, the J call TRBJ2-5, with a tentative D call TRBD1 (5 bases). V gave up 3 bases and J gave up 1 base, with 25 bases separating them. CDR1 is SGDLS and CDR2 is YYNGEE in the germline V gene. CDR3 length: 19 amino acids. Here the CDR3 DNA reads TGTGCCAGCAGCGAGGGGAATTACGCTTGGGGCAGCAGCCAAGAGACCCAGTACTTC. Translation gives CASSEGNYAWGSSQETQYF.

This chain links TRBV30 with TRBJ1-5; D not resolved. This CDR3 is built from 13 residues. Germline CDR1 reads GTSNPN; CDR2 reads SVGIG (reference sequence). The V and J ends lost 4 bases and 0 bases respectively, with 7 bases between them. The CDR3 is CAWTASSNQPQHF. CDR3 DNA sequence: TGTGCCTGGACCGCCAGTAGCAATCAGCCCCAGCATTTT.

V gene TRBV23-1 combines with J gene TRBJ2-6, with TRBD2 matching over 8 bases. TRBV23-1 is an open reading frame whose function is uncertain. V lost 0 bases to trimming and J lost 0 bases; unmatched junction nucleotides: 7. The CDR3 spans 19 residues. For the CDR3, the DNA is TGCGCCAGCAGTCAATCCCTAGCGGGCATTCTCTCTGGGGCCAACGTCCTGACTTTC. Its translation: CASSQSLAGILSGANVLTF.

V and J are TRBV7-9 and TRBJ2-7; 11 bases are a match to TRBD2. The CDR3 is 16 amino acids. CDR1 is SEHNR, CDR2 FQNEAQ, per germline (reference sequence). Unmatched junction bases numbered 8, after V lost 5 bases and J lost 2 bases. The CDR3 DNA reads as TGTGCCAGCAGCCCCCAGACTAGCGGGAAGGCCTACGAGCAGTACTTC. The encoded protein is CASSPQTSGKAYEQYF.

This chain joins TRBV15 and TRBJ1-5, with D perhaps TRBD1 (5 bases). This CDR3 has 18 residues. V was clipped by 0 bases and J by 7 bases, with 22 bases between them. Germline V gene sequence: CDR1 LNHNV, CDR2 YYDKDF (reference sequence). CDR3 sequence (DNA): TGTGCCACCAGCAGAGATGAATGGGACCGCGATCGGAGACAGCCCCAGCATTTT. Translating it yields CATSRDEWDRDRRQPQHF.

This clone showed up just a few times. The chain carries TRBV7-6 and TRBJ2-1, with no clear D. The germline gives CDR1 SGHVS, CDR2 FNYEAQ. The CDR3 runs to 14 residues. Trimming cost V 2 bases and J 5 bases, with 10 bases left between them. CDR3 sequence: CASSLWAGNNEQFF. DNA of the CDR3: TGTGCCAGCAGCTTATGGGCAGGAAACAATGAGCAGTTCTTC. Full variable domain (rest looked up from reference TRBV7-6 and TRBJ2-1): GAGVSQSPRYKVTKRGQDVALRCDPISGHVSLYWYRQALGQGPEFLTYFNYEAQQDKSGLPNDRFSAERPEGSISTLTIQRTEQRDSAMYRCASSLWAGNNEQFFGPGTRLTVL.

This chain joins TRBV5-1 and TRBJ2-1; 13 bases match TRBD2. The V gene's germline CDR1 is SGHRS and CDR2 YFSETQ. CDR3 length: 17 residues. Trimming took 4 bases from V and 10 from J; bases not matched to a gene: 14. The CDR3 loop reads CASSPRTSGSFSKEQFF. The DNA for the CDR3 is TGCGCCAGCAGCCCTCGGACTAGCGGGAGTTTCTCTAAGGAGCAGTTCTTC.

A few counts support this clone. This rearrangement joins TRBV15 to TRBJ1-3; 8 bases are shared with TRBD1. The junction had 8 bases not matched to a gene; V was cut back by 3 bases and J by 4 bases. CDR3 length: 16 amino acids. Germline loops: CDR1 LNHNV, CDR2 YYDKDF (reference sequence). This CDR3 reads CATSRDRVVLGNTIYF. CDR3 DNA: TGTGCCACCAGCAGGGACAGGGTGGTGTTAGGAAACACCATATATTTT.

The CDR3 DNA sequence: TGTGCCAGCAGCGTACAGGCTAACTATGGCTACACCTTC. This codes for CASSVQANYGYTF. The V gene is TRBV9, the J gene TRBJ1-2; D not certain. The V end lost 1 base, the J end lost 0 bases, and 4 bases lay between the germline ends. Germline lookup yields CDR1 SGDLS and CDR2 YYNGEE. The CDR3 runs 13 residues.

The chain joins TRBV4-1 to TRBJ2-1; the D gene is possibly TRBD2 (6 bases). The V end lost 4 bases, the J end lost 1 base, and 14 bases lay between the germline ends. The CDR3 extends over 16 amino acids. Germline lookup yields CDR1 MGHRA and CDR2 YSYEKL. The CDR3 region has the DNA TGCGCCAGCAGCCCTCCCGGGAGTGGGTCCTACAATGAGCAGTTCTTC. Its protein product is CASSPPGSGSYNEQFF.